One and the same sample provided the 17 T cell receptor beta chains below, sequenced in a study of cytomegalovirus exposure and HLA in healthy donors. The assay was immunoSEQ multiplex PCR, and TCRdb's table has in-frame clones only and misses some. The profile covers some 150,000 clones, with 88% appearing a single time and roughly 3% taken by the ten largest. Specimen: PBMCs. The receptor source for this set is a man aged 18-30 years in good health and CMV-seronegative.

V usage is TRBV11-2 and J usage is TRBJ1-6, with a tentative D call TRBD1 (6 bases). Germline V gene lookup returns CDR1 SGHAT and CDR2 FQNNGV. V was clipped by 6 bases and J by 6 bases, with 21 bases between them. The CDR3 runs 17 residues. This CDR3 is CASRTWGQGVGNSPLHF. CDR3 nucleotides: TGTGCCAGCAGAACATGGGGGCAGGGAGTGGGTAATTCACCCCTCCACTTT.

CDR3 region: CASSWLIGQQVADYGYTF. Here the CDR3 DNA reads TGTGCCAGCAGCTGGTTGATAGGACAGCAAGTTGCGGACTATGGCTACACCTTC. The V gene is TRBV28, the J gene TRBJ1-2; possible D gene TRBD1, 6 bases. The V gene lost 6 bases and the J gene lost 3 bases, with 26 bases spanning the gap. The CDR3 consists of 18 residues. Germline V gene lookup returns CDR1 MDHEN and CDR2 SYDVKM.

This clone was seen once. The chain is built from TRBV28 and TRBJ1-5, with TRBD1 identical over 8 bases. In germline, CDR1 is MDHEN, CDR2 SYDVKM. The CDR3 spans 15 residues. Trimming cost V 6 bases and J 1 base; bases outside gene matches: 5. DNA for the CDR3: TGTGCCAGCAGGCTCAGGGGGCAGAGCAATCAGCCCCAGCATTTT. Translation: CASRLRGQSNQPQHF.

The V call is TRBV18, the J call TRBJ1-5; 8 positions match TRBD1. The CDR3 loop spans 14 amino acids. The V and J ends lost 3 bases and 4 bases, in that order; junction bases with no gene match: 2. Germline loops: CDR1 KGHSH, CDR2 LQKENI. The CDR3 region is CASSPGQVNQPQHF. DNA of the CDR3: TGTGCCAGCTCACCGGGACAGGTAAATCAGCCCCAGCATTTT.

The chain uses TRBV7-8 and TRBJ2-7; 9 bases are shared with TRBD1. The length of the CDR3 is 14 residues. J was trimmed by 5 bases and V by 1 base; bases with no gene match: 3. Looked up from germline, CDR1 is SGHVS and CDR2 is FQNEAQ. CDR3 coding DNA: TGTGCCAGCAGCTTAGAGGGACAGGGTGACGAGCAGTACGTC. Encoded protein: CASSLEGQGDEQYV.

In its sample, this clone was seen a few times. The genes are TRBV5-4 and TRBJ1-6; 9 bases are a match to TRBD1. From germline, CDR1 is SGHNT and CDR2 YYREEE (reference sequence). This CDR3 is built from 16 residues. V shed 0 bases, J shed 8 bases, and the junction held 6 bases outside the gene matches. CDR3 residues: CASSLEGTGWDSPLHF. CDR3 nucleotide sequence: TGTGCCAGCAGCTTGGAGGGGACAGGGTGGGATTCACCCCTCCACTTT.

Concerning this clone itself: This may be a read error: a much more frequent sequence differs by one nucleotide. CDR3 in amino acids: CASSMGTANTGELFF. For the CDR3, the DNA is TGTGCCAGTAGTATGGGGACAGCGAACACCGGGGAGCTGTTTTTT. The J gene is TRBJ2-2, the V gene TRBV19, with TRBD1 matching over 7 bases. J lost 0 bases, V lost 3 bases, and 1 base had no gene match. Germline CDR1 LNHDA, CDR2 SQIVND (reference sequence). There are 15 residues in the CDR3.

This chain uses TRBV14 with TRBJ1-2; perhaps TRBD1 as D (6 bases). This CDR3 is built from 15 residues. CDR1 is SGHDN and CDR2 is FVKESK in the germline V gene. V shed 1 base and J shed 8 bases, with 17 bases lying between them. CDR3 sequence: CASSQAYRGLGGYTF. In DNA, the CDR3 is TGTGCCAGCAGCCAAGCATATAGGGGGTTAGGAGGCTACACCTTC.

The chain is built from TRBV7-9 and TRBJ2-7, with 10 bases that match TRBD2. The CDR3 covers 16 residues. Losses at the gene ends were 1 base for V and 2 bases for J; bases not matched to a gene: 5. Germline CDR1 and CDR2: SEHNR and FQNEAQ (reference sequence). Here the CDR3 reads CASSLGGLAGAYEQYF. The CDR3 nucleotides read TGTGCCAGCAGCTTAGGAGGGCTAGCGGGGGCCTACGAGCAGTACTTC.

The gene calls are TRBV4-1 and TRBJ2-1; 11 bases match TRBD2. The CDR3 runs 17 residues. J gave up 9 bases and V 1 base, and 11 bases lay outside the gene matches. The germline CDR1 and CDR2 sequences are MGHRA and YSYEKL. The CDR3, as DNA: TGCGCCAGCAGCCAAGCGGGACTCCTAGCGGGAGGCAGTGAGCAGTTCTTC. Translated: CASSQAGLLAGGSEQFF.

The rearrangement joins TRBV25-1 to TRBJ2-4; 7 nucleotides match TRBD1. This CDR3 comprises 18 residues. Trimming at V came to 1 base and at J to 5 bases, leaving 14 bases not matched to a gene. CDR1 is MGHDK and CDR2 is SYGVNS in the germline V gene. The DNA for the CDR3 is TGTGCCAGCAGTGAATCGTTACAGGGGAAGGGGTTAGAAAACATTCAGTACTTC. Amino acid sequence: CASSESLQGKGLENIQYF.

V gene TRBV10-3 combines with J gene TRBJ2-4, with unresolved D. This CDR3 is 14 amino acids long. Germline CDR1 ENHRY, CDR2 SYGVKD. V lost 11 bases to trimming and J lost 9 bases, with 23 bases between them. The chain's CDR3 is CAAVDSGTPGIQYF. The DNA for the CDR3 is TGTGCCGCCGTAGATTCGGGTACCCCGGGCATTCAGTACTTC.

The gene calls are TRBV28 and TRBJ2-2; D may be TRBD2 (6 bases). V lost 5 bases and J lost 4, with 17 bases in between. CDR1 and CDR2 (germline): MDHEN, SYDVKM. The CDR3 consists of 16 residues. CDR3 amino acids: CASSPDTTGSTGELFF. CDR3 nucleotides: TGTGCCAGCAGTCCTGACACTACCGGGAGCACCGGGGAGCTGTTTTTT.

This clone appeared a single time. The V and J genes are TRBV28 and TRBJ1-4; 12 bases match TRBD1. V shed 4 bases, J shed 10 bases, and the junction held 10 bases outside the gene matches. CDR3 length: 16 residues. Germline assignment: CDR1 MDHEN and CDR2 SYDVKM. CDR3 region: CASSSEGQGAPGKLFF. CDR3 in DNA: TGTGCCAGCAGTTCTGAGGGACAGGGGGCGCCGGGAAAACTGTTTTTT.

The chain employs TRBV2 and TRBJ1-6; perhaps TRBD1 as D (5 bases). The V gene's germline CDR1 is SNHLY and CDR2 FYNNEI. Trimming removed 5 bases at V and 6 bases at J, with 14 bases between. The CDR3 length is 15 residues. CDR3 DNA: TGTGCCAGCAGTCTACAGGTAAAGGGTAATTCACCCCTCCACTTT. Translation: CASSLQVKGNSPLHF.

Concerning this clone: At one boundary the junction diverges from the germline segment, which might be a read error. The CDR3 loop is CASSLGLQETQYF. CDR3 DNA: TGTGCCAGCAGTTTAGGACTACAAGAGACCCAGTACTTC. The chain links TRBV7-2 to TRBJ2-5; maybe TRBD2 (6 bases). Germline lookup yields CDR1 SGHTA and CDR2 FQGNSA. There are 13 residues in the CDR3.

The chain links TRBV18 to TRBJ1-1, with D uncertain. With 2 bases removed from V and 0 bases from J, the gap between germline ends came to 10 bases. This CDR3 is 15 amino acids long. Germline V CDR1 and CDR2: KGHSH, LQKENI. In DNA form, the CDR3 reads TGTGCCAGCTCACCAGGGCAGTACATGAACACTGAAGCTTTCTTT. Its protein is CASSPGQYMNTEAFF.